Reported below is one T cell receptor (beta chain). Antigen specificity is unknown. DNA at approximately 200 ng, around 30,000 T cell genomes, went into sorted-subset replicate PCRs. TCRdb keeps only in-frame clones here, not all; method: immunoSEQ multiplex PCR. The table records fewer than 350,000 clones, around 86% of them present only once. The sample is drawn from a study of shared clonotypes between healthy human individuals. There are 14 residues in the CDR3. V was clipped by 3 bases and J by 1 base; unmatched bases: 3. Germline V lookup: CDR1 MNHEY, CDR2 SMNVEV (reference sequence). Notes on the study in general: It was the non-shared clonotypes that had lower generation probabilities than clonotypes shared by all four donors. A handful of donors showed sharing of 4.5% to 5% of naive CD4 clonotypes. Larger estimated richness was generally recorded for naive subsets relative to memory subsets.

This TCR derives from a man between 18 and 35 years old in good health. The J gene is TRBJ2-7, the V gene TRBV27; TRBD1 matches 7 bases. Sample: memory CD8+ T cells sorted from blood. Subset denoted: CD45RO+ cells pooled with CCR7-negative TemRA cells. The CDR3 nucleotides are TGTGCCAGCAGTTTGGTACAGGGGTCCTACGAGCAGTACTTC. As protein: CASSLVQGSYEQYF.